This T cell receptor (beta chain) was found in a study of T-cell memory formation after mild COVID-19. On the study more broadly: The TCR clusters were mostly specific to one donor.

V was cut by 6 bases and J by 2 bases, with 11 bases left in between. The CDR3 length is 14 residues. Germline V CDR1 and CDR2: ENHRY, SYGVKD. This clonotype was picked up a small number of times. The antigen is undetermined. 5'RACE with constant-segment primers built TCRalpha and TCRbeta cDNA libraries with UMIs. TCRdb ran MiXCR on the 5' RACE reads and lists one entry per CDR3 protein. This sample yields 180,000 or so distinct CDR3 sequences, of which 16% are seen a single time; 2% to 2.5% belongs to the top ten. Study outcomes and limitations: Balance between CD4 and CD8 was seen in clones contracting day 15 to 85, and a CD4+ lean was seen in later expanders.

The clonotype originates from an adult woman who had mild COVID-19 (a few samples of this study predate the infection). Cell type and time point are not known. The V gene is TRBV10-3, the J gene TRBJ2-1; D not resolved. The sequenced sample was PBMCs or a T cell subset sorted from them (not recorded which). CDR3 coding DNA: TGTGCCATCAGCGGAAAGACAACCTACAATGAGCAGTTCTTC. Encoded protein: CAISGKTTYNEQFF.